This T cell receptor beta chain was recovered during a study of radiotherapy plus CTLA-4 blockade in lung cancer. Germline loops: CDR1 SEHNR, CDR2 FQNEAQ (reference sequence). Unmatched junction bases numbered 7, after V lost 2 bases and J lost 8 bases. The CDR3 length is 14 residues. The method was immunoSEQ multiplex PCR; TCRdb's version includes in-frame clones alone and lacks a portion of them. This repertoire shows about 98,000 clones, approximately 85% found once; its top ten account for 3% to 4%. The starting material was peripheral blood, obtained from a patient treated with radiotherapy plus ipilimumab. The chain carries TRBV7-9 and TRBJ1-1, with TRBD1 matching over 8 bases. The clonotype originates from a human donor with non-small cell lung cancer who had a partial response to radiotherapy plus ipilimumab. The CDR3 spells CASSLQGALPEAFF. CDR3 sequence (DNA): TGTGCCAGCAGCTTACAGGGGGCCCTCCCCGAAGCTTTCTTT.